Presented here are 10 T cell receptor beta chains from one specimen sequenced in a study of T cell repertoires in cytomegalovirus infection. TCRdb recomputed calls from the reads with MiXCR, one row per CDR3 protein. The table has roughly 230,000 distinct CDR3 sequences, roughly 6.5% seen once. Specimen: PBMCs. These receptors were obtained from a human donor in good health (CMV status not recorded). Some clones in this sample may be carry-over from other donors' samples.

This clonotype was seen repeatedly, ten times or more. The genes are TRBV6-5 and TRBJ2-3; 8 bases line up with TRBD1. With V trimmed by 5 bases and J by 3 bases, 10 bases remained unmatched. CDR1 and CDR2 (germline): MNHEY, SVGAGI. CDR3 length: 16 amino acids. The CDR3 is CASSPKITGGTDTQYF. The CDR3 nucleotides are TGTGCCAGCAGTCCCAAGATTACAGGGGGGACAGATACGCAGTATTTT.

In its sample, this clonotype was seen many times. The CDR3: CASSFRVVPYNEQFF. In DNA form, the CDR3 reads TGTGCCAGCAGCTTTAGGGTGGTCCCCTACAATGAGCAGTTCTTC. J is TRBJ2-1 and V is TRBV11-2; D unresolved. V was clipped by 3 bases and J by 2 bases, with 11 bases between them. This CDR3 has 15 residues. Germline-derived CDR1 and CDR2 are SGHAT and FQNNGV.

This clonotype was recorded at least ten times. This CDR3 is CASSLLDTQYF. DNA for the CDR3: TGTGCCAGCAGCTTATTGGATACGCAGTATTTT. V usage is TRBV7-2 and J usage is TRBJ2-3; the D is unclear. CDR1 SGHTA and CDR2 FQGNSA come from the germline V gene. Trimming pared 2 bases from V and 6 bases from J, leaving 3 bases between. The CDR3 runs 11 residues.

This clonotype has ten or more counts. V is TRBV6-6 and J is TRBJ1-5; D is unclear. The CDR3 loop spans 15 amino acids. With 6 bases removed from V and 4 bases from J, the gap between germline ends came to 16 bases. CDR1 is MNHNY and CDR2 is SVGAGI in the germline V gene (reference sequence). The CDR3: CASRPPAGNNQPQHF. The CDR3 nucleotides are TGTGCCAGCAGACCCCCAGCGGGGAATAATCAGCCCCAGCATTTT.

There are a few counts of this clonotype. For the CDR3, the DNA is TGTGCCTGGATGGTCGGCAGGGAGGACGAAAAACTGTTTTTT. It encodes CAWMVGREDEKLFF. The rearrangement links TRBV30 to TRBJ1-4, with D perhaps TRBD1 (5 bases). Trimming cost V 4 bases and J 8 bases, with 17 bases left between them. This CDR3 comprises 14 residues. The germline CDR1 and CDR2 sequences are GTSNPN and SVGIG (reference sequence).

This clonotype was seen many times. The CDR3 DNA follows: TGTGCCAGCAGCTTAGGACAGGTGGTACAGCCCCAGCATTTT. This translates into CASSLGQVVQPQHF. This chain connects TRBV7-2 to TRBJ1-5; a weak D match, TRBD1 (6 bases). Per the germline V gene, CDR1 is SGHTA and CDR2 is FQGNSA. V was shortened by 1 base and J by 7 bases, with 11 bases between the two germline ends. CDR3 length: 14 residues.

This clonotype was detected many times. The chain carries TRBV4-2 and TRBJ1-6, with D perhaps TRBD1 (5 bases). CDR1 and CDR2 from the germline V gene are LGHNA and YNFKEQ. The CDR3 extends over 16 amino acids. V lost 3 bases and J lost 6, with 15 bases in between. CDR3 sequence (DNA): TGTGCCAGCAGCCACACGATCGGGCAGGGTAATTCACCCCTCCACTTT. Translated: CASSHTIGQGNSPLHF.

This clonotype was seen a few times. The V call is TRBV29-1, the J call TRBJ2-1; D is unresolved. CDR1 is SQVTM, CDR2 ANQGSEA, per germline. V dropped 5 bases and J dropped 5 bases, with 7 bases sitting between them. The CDR3 length is 11 residues. Written as DNA, the CDR3 is TGCAGCGTTATACCAAACAATGAGCAGTTCTTC. This sequence encodes CSVIPNNEQFF.

In this sample, this clonotype turned up many times. This rearrangement joins TRBV5-1 to TRBJ2-5, with D possibly TRBD2 on 5 matching bases. Germline CDR1 is SGHRS and CDR2 is YFSETQ. This CDR3 region has 16 residues. V was cut by 2 bases and J by 4 bases, with 18 bases left in between. The CDR3 coding sequence is TGCGCCAGCAGCTTCGGGGAGAGGCCCCCCGGAGAGACCCAGTACTTC. This sequence encodes CASSFGERPPGETQYF. The complete variable domain, with remaining parts taken from reference TRBV5-1 and TRBJ2-5, reads KAGVTQTPRYLIKTRGQQVTLSCSPISGHRSVSWYQQTPGQGLQFLFEYFSETQRNKGNFPGRFSGRQFSNSRSEMNVSTLELGDSALYLCASSFGERPPGETQYFGPGTRLLVL.

This clonotype was recorded many times. The V and J genes are TRBV29-1 and TRBJ2-3; no clear D gene. From germline, CDR1 is SQVTM and CDR2 ANQGSEA. The CDR3 is made up of 11 amino acids. CDR3 residues: CVTGRTDTQYF. Here the CDR3 DNA reads TGCGTCACCGGGCGGACAGATACGCAGTATTTT.